This T cell receptor (beta chain) was recorded in a study of beta chain features in type 1 diabetes (dated by TCRdb to 2016 to 2019). At the level of the whole study: No differences in mean age, gender distribution, total cell number or subset yield were found between patients and healthy donors. Regulatory and stem cell-like memory subsets were isolated from only 8 patients and 8 healthy donors, whereas naive and central memory subsets came from all 30 or so donors. In the study, TCRB repertoires of sorted circulating CD4+ T cell subsets from recently diagnosed type 1 diabetes patients were compared with those of matched healthy donors. A total of under 140,000,000 sorted cells were examined across all samples, and the number of cells per subset was strongly correlated with RNA yield.

From each donor, a single peripheral blood sample of approximately 110 mL on average was drawn into heparinised tubes. Naive, central memory, regulatory and stem cell-like memory CD4+ T cells were sorted on a BD FACSAria II using a panel including CD45RO, CCR7, CD25, CD127, CD95 and CD27. All sorted populations exceeded 95% purity. PBMCs were isolated immediately by Lymphoprep density gradient centrifugation and stained directly without culture. Samples were stained and sorted in pairs, with one healthy donor and one patient per experiment, so that batch effects were minimized. As to this clone: No cognate antigen has been identified for it. No much larger clone is present one base from it, and per-base qualities are unavailable.

The V and J ends are trimmed by 5 bases and 6 bases, leaving 20 bases between them. CDR1 is given as SGHTA and CDR2 as FQGNSA, both from the germline V gene. The CDR3 spans 15 residues, from the cysteine through the phenylalanine. Only the CDR3 portion is preserved as DNA: 45 bases, with reading frame beginning at the first base. The High Capacity cDNA Reverse Transcription Kit was used to reverse transcribe all of the isolated RNA, meaning that expressed TCRB transcripts were what got sequenced. Deep immunoSEQ sequencing was applied to naive, central memory and regulatory T cell samples, giving an average of about 3.57 million total reads per sample. Sorted cells were lysed in RLT buffer and RNA was extracted with DNase-treated RNeasy Micro or Mini kits, depending on cell number. Each cell subset was processed separately to prevent cross-contamination, with patient and healthy donor samples processed together. The immunoSEQ multiplex PCR was used to amplify TCRB sequences from cDNA, yielding 87-bp fragments that span the CDR3 region. The amplicons were sequenced using the Illumina HiSeq platform. On the authors' methods: Synthetic template baselines were used to correct PCR bias computationally, reads within Hamming distance 2 were collapsed, and singletons that could not be merged were discarded. Reads were aligned against IMGT to assign V, D and J genes, CDR3 length and insertions or deletions at six rearrangement sites. Within each subset, clonotype counts were normalized to sorted cell number, after which true diversity and Gini coefficients were computed with the tcR R package. The overlap coefficient, calculated on TCRB nucleotide sequences, was used to measure repertoire sharing. As a proxy for the pre-selection repertoire, out-of-frame TCRB sequences from naive cells were analyzed. In TCRdb, the immuneACCESS table is reduced to in-frame sequences with V and J assigned. These tables do not hold every clone; where another copy was compared, an unresolved V gene accounts for under half, and the others remain unexplained. V, J and clone size are those of that table, while D and trimming were read from the DNA. This sample lists around 500,000 clones; about 29% were detected once. Clones ranked in the top ten supply around 0.065% of the sample.

What the work shows at the level of the full study, not this receptor alone: Fewer insertions and more nucleotide deletions at VDJ recombination sites were observed in patients with type 1 diabetes, implying thymic rearrangement abnormalities. Type 1 diabetes patients showed a moderate but significant shortening of TCRB CDR3 length in all four CD4+ subsets. Only small numbers of individuals were included in the HLA sub-analyses, which left unresolved whether HLA type had any influence on TCRB rearrangement. Naive, central memory and regulatory TCRB repertoires appeared to be more alike among patients than among healthy donors. Shorter templates might have been favored by PCR, but patient and control samples were amplified and corrected together, so both groups would have been affected equally by any skew. Because cDNA rather than genomic DNA was sequenced, highly expressing activated cells could have been over-represented, although no difference in activation and CD3 levels was found between groups.

This clonotype was sampled from a man in his late teens or twenties in good health. Recombination joined TRBV7-2 with TRBJ2-7; the D call could be TRBD1 or TRBD2, with each sharing 5 bases. The sample was naive CD4+ T cells from blood. The sample's cell subset or site, from its label and the paper: true naive CD4+ T cells. The nucleotide sequence reads TGTGCCAGCAGCCCGGGGCCCGGGCCAGGAGGCGAGCAGTACTTC. Translated, it reads CASSPGPGPGGEQYF.